The rows below give T cell receptor beta chains drawn from one sample of a study of blood T cell repertoires in COVID-19. Data came from immunoSEQ multiplex PCR; TCRdb stores just in-frame clones and leaves some out. Of over 75,000 clones in the sample, about 80% were seen once. The sample consisted of peripheral blood. The receptors here all came from a human donor in a cohort sampled during active COVID-19. The CDR3 runs from the conserved cysteine through the conserved F or W. The D gene is left open where the match is weak. The size of a clone is reported for some rows only, either as once, few or many, or as a class for expanded clones.

abundance: few
d_gene: -
j_gene: TRBJ1-5
v_gene: TRBV6-6
CDR3aa: CASSYGQNNQPQHF
CDR3nt: TGTGCCAGCAGTTATGGTCAGAACAATCAGCCCCAGCATTTT

abundance: -
d_gene: -
j_gene: TRBJ1-3
v_gene: TRBV2
CDR3aa: CASRMVYSGNTIYF
CDR3nt: TGTGCCAGCAGGATGGTCTACTCTGGAAACACCATATATTTT

abundance: -
d_gene: TRBD1
j_gene: TRBJ2-5
v_gene: TRBV7-8
CDR3aa: CASRQGETQYF
CDR3nt: TGTGCCAGCCGACAGGGGGAGACCCAGTACTTC

abundance: once
d_gene: TRBD2
j_gene: TRBJ2-1
v_gene: TRBV5-1
CDR3aa: CASSLAGGKTSGRVLRSYNEQFF
CDR3nt: TGCGCCAGCAGCTTGGCAGGGGGTAAAACTAGCGGGAGGGTTCTTCGCTCCTACAATGAGCAGTTCTTC

abundance: -
d_gene: TRBD1
j_gene: TRBJ1-5
v_gene: TRBV19
CDR3aa: CASREDRGFNQPQHF
CDR3nt: TGTGCCAGTAGAGAAGACAGGGGCTTTAATCAGCCCCAGCATTTT

abundance: -
d_gene: TRBD1
j_gene: TRBJ1-6
v_gene: TRBV7-3
CDR3aa: CASSQGQGSPLHF
CDR3nt: TGTGCCAGCAGCCAAGGACAGGGTTCACCCCTCCACTTT

abundance: -
d_gene: -
j_gene: TRBJ2-2
v_gene: TRBV27
CDR3aa: CASSAPGTNTGELFF
CDR3nt: TGTGCCAGCAGTGCCCCCGGGACTAACACCGGGGAGCTGTTTTTT

abundance: -
d_gene: -
j_gene: TRBJ1-1
v_gene: TRBV11-2
CDR3aa: CASSLGNLGGEAFF
CDR3nt: TGTGCCAGCAGCTTGGGAAACTTAGGGGGTGAAGCTTTCTTT

abundance: -
d_gene: TRBD1
j_gene: TRBJ2-2
v_gene: TRBV7-6
CDR3aa: CASRTGGASSGELFF
CDR3nt: TGTGCCAGCAGGACAGGGGGCGCATCTTCCGGGGAGCTGTTTTTT

abundance: -
d_gene: TRBD2
j_gene: TRBJ2-1
v_gene: TRBV7-9
CDR3aa: CASRTQWRGGSYNEQFF
CDR3nt: TGTGCCAGCAGAACACAATGGCGGGGGGGCTCCTACAATGAGCAGTTCTTC

abundance: -
d_gene: TRBD1
j_gene: TRBJ2-1
v_gene: TRBV7-6
CDR3aa: CASSFPGQGTYNEQFF
CDR3nt: TGTGCCAGCAGCTTTCCGGGACAGGGAACCTACAATGAGCAGTTCTTC

abundance: few
d_gene: TRBD2
j_gene: TRBJ2-1
v_gene: TRBV2
CDR3aa: CASSAATGGPQLNEQFF
CDR3nt: TGTGCCAGCAGTGCAGCGACGGGAGGGCCACAACTAAATGAGCAGTTCTTC

abundance: -
d_gene: TRBD1
j_gene: TRBJ1-4
v_gene: TRBV18
CDR3aa: CASSGTGTNEKLFF
CDR3nt: TGTGCCAGCTCCGGGACAGGGACTAATGAAAAACTGTTTTTT

abundance: -
d_gene: -
j_gene: TRBJ1-1
v_gene: TRBV5-6
CDR3aa: CASTGGALNTEAFF
CDR3nt: TGTGCCAGCACTGGGGGGGCTCTCAACACTGAAGCTTTCTTT

abundance: -
d_gene: -
j_gene: TRBJ1-2
v_gene: TRBV19
CDR3aa: CASSTPGRQGNLAGYTF
CDR3nt: TGTGCCAGTAGTACTCCAGGCCGGCAGGGGAATTTGGCAGGCTACACCTTC

abundance: -
d_gene: TRBD2
j_gene: TRBJ2-5
v_gene: TRBV10-2
CDR3aa: CASRRGLQETQYF
CDR3nt: TGCGCCAGCAGGAGGGGACTACAAGAGACCCAGTACTTC

abundance: -
d_gene: TRBD1
j_gene: TRBJ1-1
v_gene: TRBV18
CDR3aa: CASSRRQGRNTEAFF
CDR3nt: TGTGCCAGCTCACGGAGACAGGGGAGGAACACTGAAGCTTTCTTT

abundance: -
d_gene: -
j_gene: TRBJ2-5
v_gene: TRBV5-4
CDR3aa: CASSLPGVKETQYF
CDR3nt: TGTGCCAGCAGCTTGCCGGGAGTTAAGGAGACCCAGTACTTC

abundance: -
d_gene: -
j_gene: TRBJ2-7
v_gene: TRBV28
CDR3aa: CASKEGVIHYEQYF
CDR3nt: TGTGCCAGCAAGGAGGGAGTCATCCACTACGAGCAGTACTTC

abundance: -
d_gene: -
j_gene: TRBJ2-3
v_gene: TRBV5-1
CDR3aa: CASSLQPGNSRFTDTQYF
CDR3nt: TGCGCCAGCAGCCTTCAACCCGGGAATTCGCGTTTCACAGATACGCAGTATTTT

abundance: -
d_gene: -
j_gene: TRBJ2-6
v_gene: TRBV19
CDR3aa: CASSIPSGANVLTF
CDR3nt: TGTGCCAGTAGTATACCTTCTGGGGCCAACGTCCTGACTTTC

abundance: -
d_gene: -
j_gene: TRBJ1-1
v_gene: TRBV7-8
CDR3aa: CASSLTLRNTEAFF
CDR3nt: TGTGCCAGCAGCCTGACACTTCGGAACACTGAAGCTTTCTTT

abundance: once
d_gene: TRBD1
j_gene: TRBJ1-2
v_gene: TRBV5-1
CDR3aa: CASRAGTAINYGYTF
CDR3nt: TGCGCCAGCAGGGCAGGGACAGCGATTAACTATGGCTACACCTTC

abundance: -
d_gene: -
j_gene: TRBJ2-2
v_gene: TRBV6-1
CDR3aa: CASSEVRRETGELFF
CDR3nt: TGTGCCAGCAGTGAAGTCAGGAGGGAGACCGGGGAGCTGTTTTTT

abundance: -
d_gene: -
j_gene: TRBJ2-1
v_gene: TRBV5-1
CDR3aa: CASSLAGLLNEQFF
CDR3nt: TGCGCCAGCAGCTTGGCCGGTCTCCTTAATGAGCAGTTCTTC

abundance: -
d_gene: -
j_gene: TRBJ1-6
v_gene: TRBV6-1
CDR3aa: CASSEFSLANSPLHF
CDR3nt: TGTGCCAGCAGTGAATTCTCCTTAGCTAATTCACCCCTCCACTTT

abundance: -
d_gene: -
j_gene: TRBJ1-6
v_gene: TRBV11-2
CDR3aa: CASRPRDANNSPLHF
CDR3nt: TGTGCCAGCCGGCCGCGGGACGCAAATAATTCACCCCTCCACTTT

abundance: -
d_gene: -
j_gene: TRBJ2-7
v_gene: TRBV28
CDR3aa: CASSYTGQRVYEQYF
CDR3nt: TGTGCCAGCAGTTATACCGGACAGAGGGTTTACGAGCAGTACTTC

abundance: -
d_gene: -
j_gene: TRBJ2-1
v_gene: TRBV6-6
CDR3aa: CASSPEGSYNEQFF
CDR3nt: TGTGCCAGCAGTCCGGAGGGCTCCTACAATGAGCAGTTCTTC

abundance: -
d_gene: -
j_gene: TRBJ1-2
v_gene: TRBV28
CDR3aa: CASSLEQIYGYTF
CDR3nt: TGTGCCAGCAGTTTAGAACAGATCTATGGCTACACCTTC

abundance: -
d_gene: -
j_gene: TRBJ2-7
v_gene: TRBV6-5
CDR3aa: CASILRVGEQYF
CDR3nt: TGTGCCAGCATCCTGAGGGTTGGGGAGCAGTACTTC

abundance: -
d_gene: -
j_gene: TRBJ2-5
v_gene: TRBV7-8
CDR3aa: CASSRQGGNQETQYF
CDR3nt: TGTGCCAGCAGCCGGCAGGGGGGCAACCAAGAGACCCAGTACTTC

abundance: few
d_gene: TRBD1
j_gene: TRBJ2-3
v_gene: TRBV5-1
CDR3aa: CASSRQGPPDTQYF
CDR3nt: TGCGCCAGCAGCCGACAGGGGCCCCCAGATACGCAGTATTTT

abundance: -
d_gene: -
j_gene: TRBJ1-5
v_gene: TRBV27
CDR3aa: CASSLEKGNQPQHF
CDR3nt: TGTGCCAGCAGCCTCGAGAAGGGGAATCAGCCCCAGCATTTT

abundance: many
d_gene: TRBD1
j_gene: TRBJ2-5
v_gene: TRBV7-9
CDR3aa: CASSLATSRDRVRGTQYF
CDR3nt: TGTGCCAGCAGCTTAGCTACCTCCCGGGACAGGGTTCGAGGGACCCAGTACTTC

abundance: -
d_gene: TRBD1
j_gene: TRBJ2-3
v_gene: TRBV27
CDR3aa: CASSLQGALDTQYF
CDR3nt: TGTGCCAGCAGTTTACAGGGGGCGTTAGATACGCAGTATTTT

abundance: -
d_gene: TRBD2
j_gene: TRBJ2-4
v_gene: TRBV7-3
CDR3aa: CASSSSGGLAKNIQYF
CDR3nt: TGTGCCAGCTCGTCTAGCGGGGGTCTAGCCAAAAACATTCAGTACTTC

abundance: -
d_gene: -
j_gene: TRBJ1-2
v_gene: TRBV2
CDR3aa: CASTTHREHYGYTF
CDR3nt: TGTGCCAGCACCACCCACAGGGAGCACTATGGCTACACCTTC

abundance: few
d_gene: -
j_gene: TRBJ2-7
v_gene: TRBV5-7
CDR3aa: CASSSRDCTYEQYF
CDR3nt: TGTGCCAGCAGCTCCCGGGACTGTACCTACGAGCAGTACTTC

abundance: few
d_gene: TRBD1
j_gene: TRBJ1-2
v_gene: TRBV2
CDR3aa: CASRVLQGANYGYTF
CDR3nt: TGTGCCAGCAGAGTCCTACAGGGGGCAAACTATGGCTACACCTTC

abundance: -
d_gene: -
j_gene: TRBJ2-1
v_gene: TRBV6-1
CDR3aa: CASSGPSLGGYNEQFF
CDR3nt: TGTGCCAGCAGTGGCCCCTCACTTGGAGGCTACAATGAGCAGTTCTTC

abundance: -
d_gene: TRBD2
j_gene: TRBJ2-1
v_gene: TRBV7-9
CDR3aa: CASSPSGSIPSEQFF
CDR3nt: TGTGCCAGCAGCCCTAGCGGGAGTATTCCTAGTGAGCAGTTCTTC

abundance: -
d_gene: -
j_gene: TRBJ1-1
v_gene: TRBV6-5
CDR3aa: CASNGQIQNTEAFF
CDR3nt: TGTGCCAGCAACGGACAGATCCAGAACACTGAAGCTTTCTTT

abundance: -
d_gene: TRBD2
j_gene: TRBJ2-3
v_gene: TRBV5-1
CDR3aa: CASSPTGTSGGYRTDTQYF
CDR3nt: TGCGCCAGCAGCCCCACCGGGACTAGCGGGGGATATCGCACAGATACGCAGTATTTT

abundance: -
d_gene: TRBD2
j_gene: TRBJ2-1
v_gene: TRBV5-1
CDR3aa: CASSLANREGYEQFF
CDR3nt: TGCGCCAGCAGCTTGGCCAACCGGGAGGGCTATGAGCAGTTCTTC

abundance: -
d_gene: -
j_gene: TRBJ2-7
v_gene: TRBV7-9
CDR3aa: CASSRGGTLGHEQYF
CDR3nt: TGTGCCAGCAGCCGAGGCGGGACCCTAGGCCACGAGCAGTACTTC

abundance: -
d_gene: TRBD2
j_gene: TRBJ2-4
v_gene: TRBV28
CDR3aa: CASSSTGRGDIQYF
CDR3nt: TGTGCCAGCAGTTCTACCGGGAGGGGGGACATTCAGTACTTC

abundance: once
d_gene: -
j_gene: TRBJ1-1
v_gene: TRBV5-1
CDR3aa: CASSLNTMNTEAFF
CDR3nt: TGCGCCAGCAGCTTGAACACCATGAACACTGAAGCTTTCTTT

abundance: -
d_gene: TRBD1
j_gene: TRBJ1-6
v_gene: TRBV15
CDR3aa: CAASTGDNSPLHF
CDR3nt: TGTGCCGCTTCGACAGGGGATAATTCACCCCTCCACTTT

abundance: -
d_gene: TRBD1
j_gene: TRBJ2-1
v_gene: TRBV18
CDR3aa: CASSGQGDEQFF
CDR3nt: TGTGCCAGCTCAGGACAGGGTGATGAGCAGTTCTTC

abundance: once
d_gene: TRBD1
j_gene: TRBJ1-3
v_gene: TRBV12-3/TRBV12-4
CDR3aa: CASSWDRGNTIYF
CDR3nt: TGTGCCAGCAGTTGGGACAGGGGAAACACCATATATTTT

abundance: -
d_gene: -
j_gene: TRBJ2-7
v_gene: TRBV10-3
CDR3aa: CAISQGNGASYEQYF
CDR3nt: TGTGCCATCAGTCAGGGGAACGGGGCCTCCTACGAGCAGTACTTC

abundance: -
d_gene: -
j_gene: TRBJ2-5
v_gene: TRBV5-1
CDR3aa: CASRIEGETQYF
CDR3nt: TGCGCCAGCAGAATTGAGGGAGAGACCCAGTACTTC

abundance: once
d_gene: TRBD1
j_gene: TRBJ2-2
v_gene: TRBV5-1
CDR3aa: CASSLAHGTGNTGELFF
CDR3nt: TGCGCCAGCAGCTTGGCCCATGGGACAGGGAACACCGGGGAGCTGTTTTTT